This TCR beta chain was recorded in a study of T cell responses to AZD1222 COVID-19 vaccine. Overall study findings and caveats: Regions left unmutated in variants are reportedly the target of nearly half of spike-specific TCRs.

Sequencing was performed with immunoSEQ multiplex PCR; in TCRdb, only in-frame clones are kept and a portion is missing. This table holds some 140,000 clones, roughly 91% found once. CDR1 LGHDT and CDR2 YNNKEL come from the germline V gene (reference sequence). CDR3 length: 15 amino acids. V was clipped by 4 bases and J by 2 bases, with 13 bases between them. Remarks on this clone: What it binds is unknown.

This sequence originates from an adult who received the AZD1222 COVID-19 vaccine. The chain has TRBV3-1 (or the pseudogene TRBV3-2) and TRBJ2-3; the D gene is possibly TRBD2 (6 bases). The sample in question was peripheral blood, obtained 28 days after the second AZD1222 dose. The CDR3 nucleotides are TGTGCCAGCAGCCTATTCTGGGACTTCACAGATACGCAGTATTTT. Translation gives CASSLFWDFTDTQYF.